This T cell receptor (beta chain) was observed in a study of T cell responses to AZD1222 COVID-19 vaccine. TCRdb keeps only in-frame clones here, not all; method: immunoSEQ multiplex PCR. The repertoire has under 80,000 clones, around 80% of them found once; the top ten carry about 27%. CDR1 is SGHRS and CDR2 is YFSETQ in the germline V gene. The CDR3 sequence is 19 residues long. Trimming shortened V by 0 bases and J by 1 base, and 17 bases separated the two germline ends. A note on this clone: What it recognizes is unknown.

Regarding the study as a whole: Variant regions that are unmutated are reportedly the target of nearly half of spike-specific TCRs.

This receptor was obtained from an adult who received the AZD1222 COVID-19 vaccine. This chain links TRBV5-1 with TRBJ2-6; D possibly matches TRBD1 or TRBD2 (5 bases each). This specimen consisted of peripheral blood, obtained 28 days after the second AZD1222 dose. CDR3 in DNA: TGCGCCAGCAGCTTGGTTGGGCTCGGGACGCCGTCTGGGGCCAACGTCCTGACTTTC. Amino acids: CASSLVGLGTPSGANVLTF.